These T cell receptor beta chains were read from a single sample in a study of shared clonotypes between healthy human individuals. Sequencing used immunoSEQ multiplex PCR; TCRdb keeps in-frame clones, though not all of them. The repertoire holds 95,000 to 120,000 clones, with around 68% as singletons. Specimen: memory CD8+ T cells sorted from blood. These receptors came from a woman aged 25 to 39 in good health. Both conserved end residues are part of each CDR3. D genes are given only for firm matches. Clone size, where shown, is once, few, many, or a class for clones that have expanded.

TGCGCCAGCAGCCTAGGACAGGGTCTTGAAGGGCAGTACTTC	CASSLGQGLEGQYF	TRBD1	NA	14	TRBJ2-7	TRBV5-1
TGTGCCAGCAGTGGACAAACAGGGCGTCAGCCCCAGCATTTT	CASSGQTGRQPQHF	NA	NA	14	TRBJ1-5	TRBV28
TGTGCCAGCAGTAGCGACCCCTCCTACAATGAGCAGTTCTTC	CASSSDPSYNEQFF	NA	NA	14	TRBJ2-1	TRBV6-1
TGTGCCAGCAGTGAATTTTTAGAGGGTGGATACGAGCAGTACTTC	CASSEFLEGGYEQYF	NA	NA	15	TRBJ2-7	TRBV6-1
TGTGCCAGCAGTTTCCTTCCCGGGGGGACTCGGTTCTTC	CASSFLPGGTRFF	TRBD2	once	13	TRBJ2-1	TRBV28
TGTGCCAGTAGTTCGGGACGTTCCTACGAGCAGTACTTC	CASSSGRSYEQYF	NA	NA	13	TRBJ2-7	TRBV19
TGTGCCACCAGACCATCCCTGAACAGGGGAGAAAACACCATATATTTT	CATRPSLNRGENTIYF	TRBD1	NA	16	TRBJ1-3	TRBV15
TGTGCCAGCAGCCTACTATGGGGGACTGAAGCTTTCTTT	CASSLLWGTEAFF	NA	NA	13	TRBJ1-1	TRBV6-6
TGTGCCAGCAGCTTCCCCCCGGGGCCCGAGCAGTACTTC	CASSFPPGPEQYF	NA	NA	13	TRBJ2-7	TRBV7-9
TGTGCCAGCAGTGATGTAGCGGGAGGCCCCACCGAGCAGTACTTC	CASSDVAGGPTEQYF	TRBD2	NA	15	TRBJ2-7	TRBV25-1
TGTGCCAGCAGTGTAGGGACAGGGGGTACCTACGAGCAGTACTTC	CASSVGTGGTYEQYF	TRBD1	NA	15	TRBJ2-7	TRBV2
TGTGCCAGCAGCTTAGTAGCTAGCGGAGGAAGGGAGTTCTTC	CASSLVASGGREFF	TRBD2	NA	14	TRBJ2-1	TRBV7-2
TGTGCCAGCAGCTTTTATGTCGACAATGAGCAGTTCTTC	CASSFYVDNEQFF	NA	NA	13	TRBJ2-1	TRBV7-8
TGCGCCAGCAGCCAGAGCGGGTCGAGCTCCTACGAGCAGTACTTC	CASSQSGSSSYEQYF	NA	NA	15	TRBJ2-7	TRBV5-1
TGCGCCGTCCGGCGGGGGTTCTCCTACGAGCAGTACTTC	CAVRRGFSYEQYF	TRBD2	NA	13	TRBJ2-7	TRBV29-1
TGTGCCAGCAGTGCCGGGCGGGAGGGAGGCACAGATACGCAGTATTTT	CASSAGREGGTDTQYF	TRBD2	NA	16	TRBJ2-3	TRBV25-1
TGCAGCGGGGTCCAGGGGGCGTATGAGCAGTTCTTC	CSGVQGAYEQFF	TRBD1	few	12	TRBJ2-1	TRBV29-1
TGCGCCAGCAGTGAAGCGGGTGCTTACGAGCAGTACTTC	CASSEAGAYEQYF	NA	NA	13	TRBJ2-7	TRBV10-2
TGTGCCTGGACCGGGACGGCGAATTCACCCCTCCACTTT	CAWTGTANSPLHF	NA	NA	13	TRBJ1-6	TRBV30
TGTGCCAGCAGTGTATACAGGCGGTGGACGCAGTATTTT	CASSVYRRWTQYF	NA	NA	13	TRBJ2-3	TRBV2
TGTGCCAGCACAGGATGGGACAGGGGTGGCCACGAGCAGTACTTC	CASTGWDRGGHEQYF	TRBD1	NA	15	TRBJ2-7	TRBV6-4